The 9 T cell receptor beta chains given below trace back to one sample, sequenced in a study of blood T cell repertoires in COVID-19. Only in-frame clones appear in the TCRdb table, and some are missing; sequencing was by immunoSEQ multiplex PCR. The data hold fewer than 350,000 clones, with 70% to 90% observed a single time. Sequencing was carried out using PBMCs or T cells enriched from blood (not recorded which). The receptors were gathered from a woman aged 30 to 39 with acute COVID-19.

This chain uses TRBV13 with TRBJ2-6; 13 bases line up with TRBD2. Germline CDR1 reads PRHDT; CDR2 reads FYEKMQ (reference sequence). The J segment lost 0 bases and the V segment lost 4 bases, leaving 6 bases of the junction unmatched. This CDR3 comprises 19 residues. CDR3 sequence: CASSSPTSGRPSGANVLTF. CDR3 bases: TGTGCCAGCAGCTCACCGACTAGCGGGAGGCCCTCTGGGGCCAACGTCCTGACTTTC. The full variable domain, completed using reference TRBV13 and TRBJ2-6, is AAGVIQSPRHLIKEKRETATLKCYPIPRHDTVYWYQQGPGQDPQFLISFYEKMQSDKGSIPDRFSAQQFSDYHSELNMSSLELGDSALYFCASSSPTSGRPSGANVLTFGAGSRLTVL.

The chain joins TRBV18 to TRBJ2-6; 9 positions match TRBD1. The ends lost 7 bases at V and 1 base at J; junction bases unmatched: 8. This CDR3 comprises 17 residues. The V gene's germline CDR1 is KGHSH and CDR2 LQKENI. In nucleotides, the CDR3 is TGTGCCAGCTTTCCGGGACAGGGAATATCTGGGGCCAACGTCCTGACTTTC. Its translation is CASFPGQGISGANVLTF.

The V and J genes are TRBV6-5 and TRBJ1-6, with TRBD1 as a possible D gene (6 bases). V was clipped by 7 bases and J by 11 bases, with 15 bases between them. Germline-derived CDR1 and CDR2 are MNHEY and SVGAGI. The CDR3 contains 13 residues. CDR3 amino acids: CASKGSGDAPLHF. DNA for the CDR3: TGTGCCAGCAAAGGCTCAGGGGACGCACCCCTCCACTTT.

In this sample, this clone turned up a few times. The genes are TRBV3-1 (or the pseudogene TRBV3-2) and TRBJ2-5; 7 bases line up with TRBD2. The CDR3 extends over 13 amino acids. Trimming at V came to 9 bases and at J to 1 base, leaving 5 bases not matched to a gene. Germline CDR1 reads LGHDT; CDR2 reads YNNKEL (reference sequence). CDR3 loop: CASREGIQETQYF. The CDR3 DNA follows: TGTGCCAGTAGGGAGGGAATCCAAGAGACCCAGTACTTC.

In nucleotides, the CDR3 is TGTGCCAGCAGTCGGACAGGGGATAATGAAAAACTGTTTTTT. This translates into CASSRTGDNEKLFF. The chain links TRBV28 to TRBJ1-4; 9 bases fit TRBD1. Germline-derived CDR1 and CDR2 are MDHEN and SYDVKM. There are 14 residues in the CDR3. V trimming: 5 bases; J trimming: 4 bases; junction bases outside the gene matches: 2.

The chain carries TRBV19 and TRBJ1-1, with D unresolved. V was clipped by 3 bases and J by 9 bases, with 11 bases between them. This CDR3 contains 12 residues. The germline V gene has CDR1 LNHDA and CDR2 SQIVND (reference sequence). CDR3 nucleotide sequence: TGTGCCAGTAGTATCGAATCGGAGAAAGCTTTCTTT. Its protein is CASSIESEKAFF.

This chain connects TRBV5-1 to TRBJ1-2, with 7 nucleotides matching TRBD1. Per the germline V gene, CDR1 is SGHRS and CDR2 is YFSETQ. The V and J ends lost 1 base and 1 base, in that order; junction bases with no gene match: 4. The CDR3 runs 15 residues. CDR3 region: CASSLRQGDNYGYTF. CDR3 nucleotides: TGCGCCAGCAGCTTGCGGCAGGGGGATAACTATGGCTACACCTTC. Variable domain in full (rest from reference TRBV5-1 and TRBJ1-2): KAGVTQTPRYLIKTRGQQVTLSCSPISGHRSVSWYQQTPGQGLQFLFEYFSETQRNKGNFPGRFSGRQFSNSRSEMNVSTLELGDSALYLCASSLRQGDNYGYTFGSGTRLTVV.

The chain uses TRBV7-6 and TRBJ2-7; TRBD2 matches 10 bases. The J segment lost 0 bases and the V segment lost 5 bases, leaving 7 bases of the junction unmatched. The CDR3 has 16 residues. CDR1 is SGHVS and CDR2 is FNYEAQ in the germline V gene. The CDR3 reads CASSGSGRADSYEQYF. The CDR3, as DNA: TGTGCCAGCAGCGGAAGCGGGAGGGCCGACTCCTACGAGCAGTACTTC. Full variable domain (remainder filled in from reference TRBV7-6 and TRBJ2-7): GAGVSQSPRYKVTKRGQDVALRCDPISGHVSLYWYRQALGQGPEFLTYFNYEAQQDKSGLPNDRFSAERPEGSISTLTIQRTEQRDSAMYRCASSGSGRADSYEQYFGPGTRLTVT.

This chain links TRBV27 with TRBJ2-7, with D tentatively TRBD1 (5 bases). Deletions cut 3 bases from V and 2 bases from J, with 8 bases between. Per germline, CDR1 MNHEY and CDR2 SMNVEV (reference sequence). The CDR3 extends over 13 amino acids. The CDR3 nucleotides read TGTGCCAGCAGTTTTGACAGCGCCTACGAGCAGTACTTC. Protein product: CASSFDSAYEQYF.